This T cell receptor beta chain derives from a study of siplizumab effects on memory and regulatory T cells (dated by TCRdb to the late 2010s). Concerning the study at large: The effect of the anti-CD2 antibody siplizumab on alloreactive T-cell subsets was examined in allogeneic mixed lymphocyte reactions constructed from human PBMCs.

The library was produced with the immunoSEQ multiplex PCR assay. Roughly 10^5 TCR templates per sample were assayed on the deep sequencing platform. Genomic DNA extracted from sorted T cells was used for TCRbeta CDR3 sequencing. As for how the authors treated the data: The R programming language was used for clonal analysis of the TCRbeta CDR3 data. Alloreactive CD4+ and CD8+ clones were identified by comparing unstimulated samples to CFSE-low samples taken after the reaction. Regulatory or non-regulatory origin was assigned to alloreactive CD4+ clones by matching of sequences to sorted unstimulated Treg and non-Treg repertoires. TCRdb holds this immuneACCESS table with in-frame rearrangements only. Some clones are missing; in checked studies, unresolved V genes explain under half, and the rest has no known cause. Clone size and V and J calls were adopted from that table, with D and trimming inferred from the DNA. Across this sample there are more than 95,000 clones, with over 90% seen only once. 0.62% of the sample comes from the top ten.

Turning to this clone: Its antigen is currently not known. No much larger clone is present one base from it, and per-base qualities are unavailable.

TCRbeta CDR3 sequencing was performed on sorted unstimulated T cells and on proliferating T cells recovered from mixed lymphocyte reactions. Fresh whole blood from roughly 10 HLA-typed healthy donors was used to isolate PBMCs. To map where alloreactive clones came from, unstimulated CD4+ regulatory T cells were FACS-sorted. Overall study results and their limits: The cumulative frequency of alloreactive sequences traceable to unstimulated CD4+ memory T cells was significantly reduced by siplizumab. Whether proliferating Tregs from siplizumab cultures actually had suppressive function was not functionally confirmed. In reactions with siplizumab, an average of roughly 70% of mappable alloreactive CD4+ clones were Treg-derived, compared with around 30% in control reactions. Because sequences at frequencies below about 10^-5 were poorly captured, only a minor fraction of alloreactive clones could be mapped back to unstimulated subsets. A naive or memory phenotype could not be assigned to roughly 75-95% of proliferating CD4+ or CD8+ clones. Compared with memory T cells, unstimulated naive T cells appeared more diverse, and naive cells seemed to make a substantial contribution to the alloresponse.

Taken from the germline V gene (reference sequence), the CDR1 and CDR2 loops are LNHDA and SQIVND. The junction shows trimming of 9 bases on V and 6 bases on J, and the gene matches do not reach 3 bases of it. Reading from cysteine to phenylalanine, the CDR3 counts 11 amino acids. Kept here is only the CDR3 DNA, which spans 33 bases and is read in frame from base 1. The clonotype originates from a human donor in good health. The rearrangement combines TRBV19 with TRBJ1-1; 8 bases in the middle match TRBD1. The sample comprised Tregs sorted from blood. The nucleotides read TGTGCCAGCGGACAGGGTCCTGAAGCTTTCTTT. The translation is CASGQGPEAFF.